Below are 11 T cell receptor beta chains sequenced from a single sample in a study of blood T cells in healthy people across ages. A J-beta primer mix and a sample-barcoded 5' primer were used in a second PCR of about 7 to 12 cycles. Using its own MiXCR run on the 5' RACE reads, TCRdb lists one record per CDR3 protein. Of hundreds of thousands of distinct CDR3 sequences detected, roughly 48% appear once; the ten largest clones hold around an eighth. The specimen sequenced was blood. All receptors derive from a young man in good health.

V and J are TRBV11-1 and TRBJ2-1, with 10 nucleotides matching TRBD2. The V segment lost 5 bases and the J segment 5 bases; nucleotides outside the gene matches: 12. CDR1 is SGHAT, CDR2 FQDESV, per germline (reference sequence). The CDR3 runs 17 residues. The CDR3 coding sequence is TGTGCCAGCAGCCCACTGCTAGCGGGAGACCAGAACAATGAGCAGTTCTTC. Its protein product is CASSPLLAGDQNNEQFF.

In this sample, this clonotype turned up a few times. V usage is TRBV27 and J usage is TRBJ2-1; D is uncertain. CDR1 and CDR2 from the germline V gene are MNHEY and SMNVEV (reference sequence). The V end was cut by 0 bases, the J end by 8 bases, with 14 bases between. The CDR3 consists of 15 residues. The CDR3 DNA is TGTGCCAGCAGTTTATCGAAAGGGATCTCCGATGAGCAGTTCTTC. It specifies CASSLSKGISDEQFF.

This clonotype was detected many times. V gene TRBV10-3 combines with J gene TRBJ2-7; TRBD1 matches at 10 bases. There are 15 residues in the CDR3. Trimming took 4 bases from V and 1 from J; bases not matched to a gene: 4. Germline assignment: CDR1 ENHRY and CDR2 SYGVKD. CDR3 in DNA: TGTGCCATCAGTGGTCCGGGACAGGGGTCCTACGAGCAGTACTTC. This gives the protein CAISGPGQGSYEQYF.

The chain combines TRBV5-1 with TRBJ1-2; D unclear. V was trimmed by 1 base and J by 1 base, leaving 11 bases between them. The germline V gene has CDR1 SGHRS and CDR2 YFSETQ. The CDR3 totals 15 residues. CDR3 loop: CASSLSPRSNYGYTF. The DNA for the CDR3 is TGCGCCAGCAGCTTGTCGCCAAGGAGTAACTATGGCTACACCTTC.

This clonotype was detected a few times. V usage is TRBV9 and J usage is TRBJ2-1; 8 bases match TRBD1. Germline V gene data show CDR1 as SGDLS and CDR2 as YYNGEE. This CDR3 is built from 17 residues. The trim removed 0 bases at V and 9 bases at J, leaving 14 bases unmatched. CDR3 region: CASSVAPGGDIFGEQFF. CDR3 nucleotides: TGTGCCAGCAGCGTAGCTCCAGGGGGCGATATTTTTGGTGAGCAGTTCTTC.

The V call is TRBV28, the J call TRBJ2-7; 8 bases fit TRBD1. The germline CDR1 and CDR2 sequences are MDHEN and SYDVKM. The CDR3 runs to 14 residues. The J segment lost 3 bases and the V segment lost 3 bases, leaving 4 bases of the junction unmatched. Here the CDR3 reads CASSLTGEHYEQYF. The CDR3 region has the DNA TGTGCCAGCAGTTTGACAGGGGAACACTACGAGCAGTACTTC.

This chain uses TRBV6-5 with TRBJ2-5; D unresolved. Germline assignment: CDR1 MNHEY and CDR2 SVGAGI. Trimming cost V 2 bases and J 9 bases, with 19 bases left between them. This CDR3 spans 15 amino acids. The CDR3 DNA reads as TGTGCCAGCAGTTACAACAACGGCGACGTTGGGGCCCAGTACTTC. This codes for CASSYNNGDVGAQYF.

The rearrangement links TRBV20-1 to TRBJ2-7; TRBD1 might be the D (6 bases). Germline lookup yields CDR1 DFQATT and CDR2 SNEGSKA (reference sequence). The CDR3 is 14 residues long. With 4 bases removed from V and 0 bases from J, the gap between germline ends came to 13 bases. CDR3 loop: CSAMSTGSSYEQYF. CDR3 sequence (DNA): TGCAGTGCTATGTCCACAGGGAGCTCCTACGAGCAGTACTTC.

This clonotype was counted a few times. V is TRBV12-3 or TRBV12-4 and J is TRBJ1-1, with D possibly TRBD1 on 5 matching bases. The V end was cut by 9 bases, the J end by 3 bases, with 20 bases between. This CDR3 has 15 amino acids. The chain's CDR3 is CASTRNPGVDTEAFF. For the CDR3, the DNA is TGTGCCAGTACCCGAAACCCGGGGGTAGACACTGAAGCTTTCTTT.

The V call is TRBV11-2, the J call TRBJ1-6, with a possible D match to TRBD1 (5 bases). The CDR3 is made up of 18 amino acids. The germline V and J ends were trimmed by 5 bases and 0 bases, with 17 bases remaining between them. Germline CDR1 reads SGHAT; CDR2 reads FQNNGV. The CDR3 sequence: CASSRWGIGSSYNSPLHF. DNA of the CDR3: TGTGCCAGCAGCCGGTGGGGGATTGGGAGCTCCTATAATTCACCCCTCCACTTT. The variable domain in full, completed from reference TRBV11-2 and TRBJ1-6, reads EAGVAQSPRYKIIEKRQSVAFWCNPISGHATLYWYQQILGQGPKLLIQFQNNGVVDDSQLPKDRFSAERLKGVDSTLKIQPAKLEDSAVYLCASSRWGIGSSYNSPLHFGNGTRLTVT.

This clonotype was observed a few times. CDR3 protein: CASSQLGVSSYNEQFF. The DNA for the CDR3 is TGCGCCAGCAGCCAATTGGGGGTGAGCTCCTACAATGAGCAGTTCTTC. The rearrangement links TRBV4-1 to TRBJ2-1; either TRBD1 or TRBD2 may fit D (5 bases each). V shed 2 bases and J shed 0 bases, with 11 bases lying between them. The CDR3 is made up of 16 amino acids. CDR1 and CDR2 (germline): MGHRA, YSYEKL.